These 27 T cell receptor beta chains originate from one sample sequenced in a study of cytotoxic CD8 clonotypes in ibrutinib-treated CLL. Using immunoSEQ multiplex PCR, the repertoire was profiled, and TCRdb retains in-frame clones only, with some absent. The sample records 150,000 to 200,000 clones, about 88% being singletons. Sequences were derived from PBMCs, sampled at disease progression, from a patient treated with ibrutinib. The receptors here all came from a human donor with chronic lymphocytic leukemia.

The chain has TRBV4-3 and TRBJ1-1; no clear D gene. CDR3 length: 13 residues. The V gene's germline CDR1 is LGHNA and CDR2 YSLEER. V was trimmed by 0 bases and J by 6 bases, leaving 8 bases between them. Here the CDR3 reads CASSQDIGAEAFF. The CDR3 nucleotides are TGCGCCAGCAGCCAAGACATCGGAGCTGAAGCTTTCTTT.

This rearrangement joins TRBV9 to TRBJ2-7, with a tentative D call TRBD2 (6 bases). The CDR3 consists of 14 residues. CDR1 and CDR2 (germline): SGDLS, YYNGEE. Trimming shortened V by 5 bases and J by 3 bases, and 15 bases separated the two germline ends. The CDR3 DNA sequence: TGTGCCAGCAGTTCGGGGGTAGGGTTCTACGAGCAGTACTTC. Translating gives CASSSGVGFYEQYF.

The genes are TRBV15 and TRBJ2-7; D might be TRBD2 (5 bases). Per germline, CDR1 LNHNV and CDR2 YYDKDF (reference sequence). V lost 4 bases to trimming and J lost 0 bases, with 13 bases between them. The CDR3 is 15 residues long. The CDR3 is CATSKGGSSSYEQYF. The CDR3 DNA is TGTGCCACCAGCAAAGGCGGGTCCAGCTCCTACGAGCAGTACTTC.

This clone was seen more than once but under ten times. V gene TRBV5-6 combines with J gene TRBJ1-4; 7 bases align to TRBD1. Germline lookup yields CDR1 SGHDT and CDR2 YYEEEE. The CDR3 has 17 residues. V trimming: 6 bases; J trimming: 4 bases; junction bases outside the gene matches: 15. This CDR3 reads CASTLGGTGEYNEKLFF. In DNA, the CDR3 is TGTGCCAGCACCCTTGGTGGAACAGGGGAATATAATGAAAAACTGTTTTTT.

V gene TRBV7-9 combines with J gene TRBJ2-1; D call uncertain. The CDR3 contains 11 residues. Germline values: CDR1 SEHNR, CDR2 FQNEAQ (reference sequence). The germline V and J ends were trimmed by 5 bases and 9 bases, with 8 bases remaining between them. In nucleotides, the CDR3 is TGTGCCAGCAGCCCCCGAGGTGAGCAGTTCTTC. Its translation is CASSPRGEQFF.

CDR3 coding DNA: TGTGCCAGCAGTTTATGGGTAGCTAGCGGGAGAAGTAATGAGCAGTTCTTC. Protein sequence: CASSLWVASGRSNEQFF. The chain is built from TRBV28 and TRBJ2-1; 10 nucleotides align to TRBD2. This CDR3 is built from 17 residues. Germline CDR1 is MDHEN and CDR2 is SYDVKM. The V and J ends lost 0 bases and 7 bases, in that order; junction bases with no gene match: 9. The full variable domain, completed using reference TRBV28 and TRBJ2-1, is DVKVTQSSRYLVKRTGEKVFLECVQDMDHENMFWYRQDPGLGLRLIYFSYDVKMKEKGDIPEGYSVSREKKERFSLILESASTNQTSMYLCASSLWVASGRSNEQFFGPGTRLTVL.

This clone came up once. The rearrangement joins TRBV29-1 to TRBJ2-7, with TRBD2 matching over 10 bases. Germline loops: CDR1 SQVTM, CDR2 ANQGSEA. The CDR3 has 12 residues. The V gene end was trimmed by 7 bases and the J gene end by 3 bases; junction bases not matched to a gene: 3. This chain's CDR3 is CSGQREGYEQYF. As DNA, the CDR3 is TGCAGCGGTCAGCGGGAGGGCTACGAGCAGTACTTC.

The chain uses TRBV5-4 and TRBJ1-1; TRBD1 aligns across 8 bases. The J segment lost 4 bases and the V segment lost 2 bases, leaving 4 bases of the junction unmatched. The CDR3 runs 14 residues. Germline V gives CDR1 SGHNT, CDR2 YYREEE (reference sequence). For the CDR3, the DNA is TGTGCCAGCAGCTTCGACAGGGGCACCACTGAAGCTTTCTTT. It encodes CASSFDRGTTEAFF.

The CDR3, as DNA: TGTGCCAGCAGAGGGGCAGCTCTGGGTGAGCAGTTCTTC. It is translated as CASRGAALGEQFF. V and J are TRBV25-1 and TRBJ2-1; D may be TRBD1 (5 bases). The CDR3 sequence is 13 residues long. The ends were cut back, 6 bases at V and 9 bases at J, with 15 bases in the middle. The germline V gene encodes CDR1 MGHDK and CDR2 SYGVNS.

The CDR3 sequence is CASSSLGRGHGDTQYF. The CDR3 DNA reads TGTGCCAGTAGTTCTCTAGGCAGGGGGCATGGAGATACGCAGTATTTT. This rearrangement joins TRBV19 to TRBJ2-3, with TRBD1 identical over 8 bases. This CDR3 has 16 residues. V was clipped by 5 bases and J by 5 bases; unmatched bases: 12. Looked up from germline, CDR1 is LNHDA and CDR2 is SQIVND (reference sequence).

The chain has TRBV5-1 and TRBJ2-6; D possibly corresponds to TRBD2 (6 bases). The germline V gene has CDR1 SGHRS and CDR2 YFSETQ. V was cut by 6 bases and J by 3 bases, with 22 bases left in between. This CDR3 is built from 18 residues. CDR3 amino acids: CASTPSWWGGGGANVLTF. Here the CDR3 DNA reads TGCGCCAGCACTCCCTCGTGGTGGGGAGGTGGTGGGGCCAACGTCCTGACTTTC.

The genes are TRBV11-2 and TRBJ1-1; D may be TRBD1 (6 bases). V shed 1 base and J shed 1 base, with 10 bases lying between them. CDR1 is SGHAT and CDR2 is FQNNGV in the germline V gene. This CDR3 comprises 15 residues. In DNA, the CDR3 is TGTGCCAGCAGCTTAGGTGGGACAAAGAACACTGAAGCTTTCTTT. It translates to CASSLGGTKNTEAFF.

The chain has TRBV7-3 and TRBJ2-1; tentatively, D is TRBD1 (5 bases). The V and J ends lost 1 base and 8 bases respectively, with 9 bases between them. Germline V gives CDR1 SGHTA, CDR2 FQGTGA. The CDR3 has 13 residues. CDR3 residues: CASSLNARDEQFF. The CDR3 DNA reads TGTGCCAGCAGCTTAAACGCCAGGGATGAGCAGTTCTTC.

The chain is built from TRBV27 and TRBJ1-5; TRBD1 matches at 7 bases. This CDR3 has 15 amino acids. The junction had 5 bases not matched to a gene; V was cut back by 6 bases and J by 0 bases. The germline V gene encodes CDR1 MNHEY and CDR2 SMNVEV (reference sequence). The CDR3 protein is CASRRGQNSNQPQHF. In DNA, the CDR3 is TGTGCCAGCAGGCGGGGACAGAATAGCAATCAGCCCCAGCATTTT.

The rearrangement joins TRBV7-2 to TRBJ2-7; 9 nucleotides agree with TRBD1. Trimming at V came to 3 bases and at J to 0 bases, leaving 6 bases not matched to a gene. CDR1 is SGHTA, CDR2 FQGNSA, per germline. CDR3 length: 16 amino acids. The CDR3 DNA reads as TGTGCCAGCAGCTTTGGACAGGGGAGAAGCTCCTACGAGCAGTACTTC. Protein sequence: CASSFGQGRSSYEQYF. The entire variable domain, with the rest obtained from reference TRBV7-2 and TRBJ2-7, is as follows: GAGVSQSPSNKVTEKGKDVELRCDPISGHTALYWYRQSLGQGLEFLIYFQGNSAPDKSGLPSDRFSAERTGGSVSTLTIQRTQQEDSAVYLCASSFGQGRSSYEQYFGPGTRLTVT.

This chain connects TRBV27 to TRBJ1-2; TRBD1 matches at 10 bases. The CDR3 length is 15 residues. CDR1 and CDR2 (germline): MNHEY, SMNVEV (reference sequence). V lost 0 bases, J lost 6 bases, and 4 bases stayed unmatched. The DNA of the CDR3 is TGTGCCAGCAGTTTATCGGACAGGGGGAGTGATGGCTACACCTTC. Translation gives CASSLSDRGSDGYTF.

The chain links TRBV5-1 to TRBJ2-1; 11 bases match TRBD2. Trimming took 1 base from V and 4 from J; bases not matched to a gene: 7. Per germline, CDR1 SGHRS and CDR2 YFSETQ. The CDR3 sequence is 17 residues long. CDR3: CASSLILAGVSYNEQFF. The CDR3, as DNA: TGCGCCAGCAGCTTGATACTAGCGGGAGTGAGTTACAATGAGCAGTTCTTC.

The gene calls are TRBV7-3 and TRBJ2-3, with 12 bases aligning to TRBD2. Germline CDR1 is SGHTA and CDR2 is FQGTGA. The CDR3 contains 15 residues. Losses at the gene ends were 5 bases for V and 3 bases for J; bases not matched to a gene: 3. CDR3: CASSTGLAGTDTQYF. CDR3 DNA sequence: TGTGCCAGCAGCACTGGACTAGCGGGGACAGATACGCAGTATTTT.

The chain couples TRBV7-2 to TRBJ1-5; D not resolved. The CDR3 has 15 residues. V was pared by 0 bases and J by 0 bases, with 6 bases between. Germline CDR1 reads SGHTA; CDR2 reads FQGNSA. As DNA, the CDR3 is TGTGCCAGCAGCTTAGCGACGTATAGCAATCAGCCCCAGCATTTT. Its protein product is CASSLATYSNQPQHF. The whole variable domain, remainder taken from reference TRBV7-2 and TRBJ1-5, is GAGVSQSPSNKVTEKGKDVELRCDPISGHTALYWYRQSLGQGLEFLIYFQGNSAPDKSGLPSDRFSAERTGGSVSTLTIQRTQQEDSAVYLCASSLATYSNQPQHFGDGTRLSIL.

The chain is built from TRBV23-1 and TRBJ2-1, with D unresolved. TRBV23-1 counts as an open reading frame of uncertain function. The CDR3 extends over 17 amino acids. The germline V and J ends were trimmed by 0 bases and 4 bases, with 16 bases remaining between them. The CDR3 DNA is TGCGCCAGCAGTCAATCCTCGGCGGACGATTATTACAATGAGCAGTTCTTC. Residues: CASSQSSADDYYNEQFF.

This chain uses TRBV29-1 with TRBJ1-3; D unresolved. V dropped 7 bases and J dropped 0 bases, with 13 bases sitting between them. Per the germline V gene, CDR1 is SQVTM and CDR2 is ANQGSEA. CDR3 length: 14 residues. CDR3 sequence reads: CSAVNQNSGNTIYF. The CDR3 DNA reads TGCAGCGCCGTCAACCAGAACTCTGGAAACACCATATATTTT.

This chain joins TRBV4-3 and TRBJ2-1; a possible D gene is TRBD1 (6 bases). This CDR3 has 17 amino acids. Looked up from germline, CDR1 is LGHNA and CDR2 is YSLEER. With 3 bases removed from V and 1 base from J, the gap between germline ends came to 16 bases. The CDR3 is CASSHGLLGTSYNEQFF. CDR3 DNA sequence: TGCGCCAGCAGCCACGGCTTACTAGGGACATCCTACAATGAGCAGTTCTTC.

The rearrangement links TRBV10-3 to TRBJ1-5, with 9 bases identical to TRBD1. The CDR3 length is 15 residues. Germline values: CDR1 ENHRY, CDR2 SYGVKD. Trimming at V came to 9 bases and at J to 6 bases, leaving 12 bases not matched to a gene. The CDR3 DNA reads TGTGCCATATGGGACAGGGAGGGGGTAAGTCAGCCCCAGCATTTT. Its protein product is CAIWDREGVSQPQHF.

V and J are TRBV28 and TRBJ2-7; 8 positions match TRBD2. Germline loops: CDR1 MDHEN, CDR2 SYDVKM. CDR3 length: 21 residues. Trimming cost V 10 bases and J 4 bases; bases outside gene matches: 33. The CDR3 DNA is TGTGCCACCACGGAACTCCCTGGGCGGGGGCTAGCGGGTTTGGGGGCTTACGAGCAGTACTTC. It yields the protein CATTELPGRGLAGLGAYEQYF.

V is TRBV5-6 and J is TRBJ2-3, with D hard to call. Germline assignment: CDR1 SGHDT and CDR2 YYEEEE. Trimming removed 2 bases from V and 0 bases from J, with 10 bases in between. The CDR3 covers 15 residues. CDR3 sequence (DNA): TGTGCCAGCAGCTTCCAACCGCCCAGCACAGATACGCAGTATTTT. It codes for CASSFQPPSTDTQYF.

The chain has TRBV7-9 and TRBJ1-1; D call uncertain. V gave up 1 base and J gave up 7 bases, with 10 bases separating them. The CDR3 totals 13 residues. Germline loops: CDR1 SEHNR, CDR2 FQNEAQ (reference sequence). CDR3 coding DNA: TGTGCCAGCAGCTTAGGTGATTTGGGTGAAGCTTTCTTT. Translation: CASSLGDLGEAFF.

The genes are TRBV6-6 and TRBJ1-5; D is undetermined. V lost 6 bases, J lost 3 bases, and 15 bases lay in between. CDR1 and CDR2 (germline): MNHNY, SVGAGI (reference sequence). The CDR3 runs 15 residues. The CDR3 region is CASSFGLGSNQPQHF. CDR3 in DNA: TGTGCCAGCAGCTTCGGGTTGGGGTCCAATCAGCCCCAGCATTTT.